This T cell receptor (beta chain) was captured by sequencing in a study of T cells in women clearing cervical HPV infection. A note on this clone: The CDR3 end falls 3 residues outside the read, so it is completed with the germline J gene.

Clones were read by immunoSEQ multiplex PCR, and TCRdb kept only the in-frame ones, dropping some. Its table lists 44,000 or so clones. The CDR3 runs to 14 residues. Germline CDR1 reads MRHNA; CDR2 reads SNTAGT. V dropped 2 bases and J dropped 3 bases, with 11 bases sitting between them. Sequenced sample: blood buffy coat. The chain combines TRBV6-4 with TRBJ2-7; the D gene is possibly TRBD1 (6 bases). This sequence was found in a woman between 18 and 70 years old with a cervical HPV16 infection that either progressed to CIN3+ or cleared (not recorded which). The covered CDR3 bases are TGTGCCAGCAGTGACAGGGGGACGGTCTACGAG. Encoded protein: CASSDRGTVYE. The CDR3 reads in full as CASSDRGTVYEQYF.